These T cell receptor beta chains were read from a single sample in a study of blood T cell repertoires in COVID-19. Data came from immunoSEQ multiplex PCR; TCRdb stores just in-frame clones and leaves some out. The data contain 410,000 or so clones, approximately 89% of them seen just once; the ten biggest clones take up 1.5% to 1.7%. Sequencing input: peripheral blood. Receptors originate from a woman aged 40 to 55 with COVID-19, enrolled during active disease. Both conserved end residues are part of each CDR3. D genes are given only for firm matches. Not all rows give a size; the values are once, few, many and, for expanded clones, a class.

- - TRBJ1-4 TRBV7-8 CASSLGQAGEKLFF TGTGCCAGCAGCTTAGGGCAGGCGGGCGAAAAACTGTTTTTT
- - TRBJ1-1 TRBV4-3 CASSQEPGVGTEAFF TGCGCCAGCAGCCAGGAACCAGGGGTAGGGACTGAAGCTTTCTTT
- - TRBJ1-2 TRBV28 CASSGLTLNYGYTF TGTGCCAGCAGCGGACTAACCCTTAACTATGGCTACACCTTC
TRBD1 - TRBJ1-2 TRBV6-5 CAAQGANYGYTF TGTGCCGCGCAGGGGGCTAACTATGGCTACACCTTC
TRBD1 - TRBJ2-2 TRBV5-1 CASTSGTGATGELFF TGCGCCAGCACCTCCGGGACAGGGGCCACCGGGGAGCTGTTTTTT
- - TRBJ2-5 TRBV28 CASSFPRAGLQETQYF TGTGCCAGCAGTTTCCCGAGAGCGGGCCTCCAAGAGACCCAGTACTTC
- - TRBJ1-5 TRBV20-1 CSASGQNHQPQHF TGCAGTGCTAGTGGGCAGAACCATCAGCCCCAGCATTTT
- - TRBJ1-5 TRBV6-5 CASGHNQPQHF TGTGCCAGCGGACACAATCAGCCCCAGCATTTT
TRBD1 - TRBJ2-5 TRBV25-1 CASRGQGARETQYF TGTGCCAGCCGGGGACAGGGGGCCAGAGAGACCCAGTACTTC
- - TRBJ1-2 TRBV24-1 CATSDLVGVSTYGYTF TGTGCCACCAGTGATTTAGTCGGGGTTAGTACCTATGGCTACACCTTC
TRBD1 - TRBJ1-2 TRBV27 CASRGLGQGAPGYTF TGTGCCAGCAGGGGGTTGGGACAGGGGGCGCCCGGCTACACCTTC
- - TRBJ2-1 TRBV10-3 CAIKKEEEQFF TGTGCCATCAAGAAGGAGGAGGAGCAGTTCTTC
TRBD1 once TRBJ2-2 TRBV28 CASRWTGENTGELFF TGTGCCAGCAGGTGGACAGGGGAGAACACCGGGGAGCTGTTTTTT
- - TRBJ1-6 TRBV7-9 CASSSPGGQLHF TGTGCCAGCAGCTCACCGGGAGGTCAACTCCACTTT
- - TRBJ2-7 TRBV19 CASSIEEGSYYEQYF TGTGCCAGTAGTATTGAGGAGGGGAGCTACTACGAGCAGTACTTC
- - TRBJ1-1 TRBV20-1 CSASSRVPTEAFF TGCAGTGCTAGTTCCAGGGTCCCCACTGAAGCTTTCTTT
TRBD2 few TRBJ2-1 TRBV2 CASRAELSGRAGFF TGTGCCAGCAGGGCCGAATTAAGCGGGAGGGCGGGGTTCTTC
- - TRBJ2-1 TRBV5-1 CASSLFAFSYNEQFF TGCGCCAGCAGCTTGTTCGCGTTCTCCTACAATGAGCAGTTCTTC
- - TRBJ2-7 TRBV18 CASSNRDWLFYEQYF TGTGCCAGCTCAAACCGGGACTGGCTTTTCTACGAGCAGTACTTC
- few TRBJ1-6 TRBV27 CASSSDSYNSPLHF TGTGCCAGCAGTTCGGACAGTTATAATTCACCCCTCCACTTT
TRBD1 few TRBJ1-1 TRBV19 CASSLRTGGRHTEAFF TGTGCCAGTAGTCTTCGGACAGGGGGCCGACACACTGAAGCTTTCTTT
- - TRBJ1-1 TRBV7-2 CASSRGQNTEAFF TGTGCCAGCAGCCGGGGACAGAACACTGAAGCTTTCTTT
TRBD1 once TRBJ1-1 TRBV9 CASSVAGTGGAVNTEAFF TGTGCCAGCAGCGTCGCCGGGACAGGGGGCGCGGTGAACACTGAAGCTTTCTTT
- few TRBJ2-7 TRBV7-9 CASSLAKTGAYEQYF TGTGCCAGCAGCTTAGCGAAAACGGGAGCTTACGAGCAGTACTTC
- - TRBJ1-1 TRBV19 CASIAGILNTEAFF TGTGCCAGTATAGCAGGGATTCTGAACACTGAAGCTTTCTTT
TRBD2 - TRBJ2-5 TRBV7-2 CASSSPGRTSGFQETQYF TGTGCCAGCAGCTCACCAGGCAGGACTAGCGGATTTCAAGAGACCCAGTACTTC
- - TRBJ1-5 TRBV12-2 CASRSRSSVEVGNQPQHF TGTGCAAGTCGCTCCCGTAGTAGCGTTGAAGTGGGCAATCAGCCCCAGCATTTT
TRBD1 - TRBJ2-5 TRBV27 CASRPDRGVEETQYF TGTGCCAGCAGGCCGGACAGGGGAGTTGAAGAGACCCAGTACTTC
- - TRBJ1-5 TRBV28 CASSSGPPPPQHF TGTGCCAGCAGCTCGGGTCCCCCGCCGCCCCAGCATTTT
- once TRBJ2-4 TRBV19 CASQGRNIQYF TGTGCCAGTCAGGGGCGAAACATTCAGTACTTC
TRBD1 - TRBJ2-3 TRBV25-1 CASRNSTGVPTDTQYF TGTGCCAGCAGGAACTCGACAGGGGTTCCCACAGATACGCAGTATTTT
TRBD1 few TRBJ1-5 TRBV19 CASSTPRRGTNQPQHF TGTGCCAGTAGTACCCCTCGCAGGGGGACCAATCAGCCCCAGCATTTT
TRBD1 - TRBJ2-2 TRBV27 CASSVDRDTGELFF TGTGCCAGCAGTGTTGACAGGGATACCGGGGAGCTGTTTTTT
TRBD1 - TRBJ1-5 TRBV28 CASSFPGQGLENQPQHF TGTGCCAGCAGTTTTCCGGGACAGGGACTAGAAAATCAGCCCCAGCATTTT
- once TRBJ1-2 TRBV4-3 CASSQAANYGYTF TGCGCCAGCAGCCAAGCGGCTAACTATGGCTACACCTTC
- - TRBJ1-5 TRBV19 CASSIEGGYSNQPQHF TGTGCCAGTAGTATAGAAGGCGGATATAGCAATCAGCCCCAGCATTTT
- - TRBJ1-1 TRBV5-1 CASSPTGWENTEAFF TGCGCCAGCAGCCCCACAGGGTGGGAGAACACTGAAGCTTTCTTT
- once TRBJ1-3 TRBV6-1 CASSDSLSGNTIYF TGTGCCAGCAGCGACAGTCTCTCTGGAAACACCATATATTTT
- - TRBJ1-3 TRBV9 CASSGQYERTGNTIYF TGTGCCAGCAGCGGCCAATATGAGAGAACTGGAAACACCATATATTTT
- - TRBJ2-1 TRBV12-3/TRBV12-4 CASTPRYNEQFF TGTGCCAGCACCCCGAGGTACAATGAGCAGTTCTTC
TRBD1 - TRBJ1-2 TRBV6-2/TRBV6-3 CASSIRQGSGYGYTF TGTGCCAGCAGTATACGACAGGGAAGCGGCTATGGCTACACCTTC
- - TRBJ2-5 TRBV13 CASSLKRSETQYF TGTGCCAGCAGCTTAAAAAGGAGTGAGACCCAGTACTTC
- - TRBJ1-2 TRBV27 CASSFNSPYGYTF TGTGCCAGCAGTTTTAACAGCCCCTATGGCTACACCTTC
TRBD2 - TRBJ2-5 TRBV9 CASSPSGVQETQYF TGTGCCAGCAGCCCTAGCGGGGTGCAAGAGACCCAGTACTTC
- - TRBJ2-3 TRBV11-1 CASSLPYTDTQYF TGTGCCAGCAGCTTACCCTACACAGATACGCAGTATTTT
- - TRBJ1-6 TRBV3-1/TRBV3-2 CASSQDSGFVLSPLHF TGTGCCAGCAGCCAAGACTCAGGGTTCGTCTTGTCACCCCTCCACTTT
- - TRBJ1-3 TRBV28 CASSSIGAGNTIYF TGTGCCAGCAGTTCCATCGGGGCTGGAAACACCATATATTTT
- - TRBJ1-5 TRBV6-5 CASSYSAGLDQPQHF TGTGCCAGCAGTTACTCCGCAGGGCTGGATCAGCCCCAGCATTTT
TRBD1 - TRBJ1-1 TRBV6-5 CASKPEQGAGTEAFF TGTGCCAGCAAGCCTGAACAGGGGGCAGGCACTGAAGCTTTCTTT
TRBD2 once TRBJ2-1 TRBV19 CASSDSSGRGYNEQFF TGTGCCAGTAGTGACTCTAGCGGGAGAGGCTACAATGAGCAGTTCTTC
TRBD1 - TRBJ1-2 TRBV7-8 CASSLIHRGQGKFNYGYTF TGTGCCAGCAGCTTAATTCATCGGGGACAGGGTAAGTTTAACTATGGCTACACCTTC
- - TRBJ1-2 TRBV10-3 CAISLEKGRGYTF TGTGCCATCAGCCTTGAAAAAGGGAGGGGCTACACCTTC
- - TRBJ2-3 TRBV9 CASSGRTADTQYF TGTGCCAGCAGTGGGAGGACGGCAGATACGCAGTATTTT
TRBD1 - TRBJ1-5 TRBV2 CASSDRVNQPQHF TGTGCCAGCAGCGACAGGGTCAATCAGCCCCAGCATTTT